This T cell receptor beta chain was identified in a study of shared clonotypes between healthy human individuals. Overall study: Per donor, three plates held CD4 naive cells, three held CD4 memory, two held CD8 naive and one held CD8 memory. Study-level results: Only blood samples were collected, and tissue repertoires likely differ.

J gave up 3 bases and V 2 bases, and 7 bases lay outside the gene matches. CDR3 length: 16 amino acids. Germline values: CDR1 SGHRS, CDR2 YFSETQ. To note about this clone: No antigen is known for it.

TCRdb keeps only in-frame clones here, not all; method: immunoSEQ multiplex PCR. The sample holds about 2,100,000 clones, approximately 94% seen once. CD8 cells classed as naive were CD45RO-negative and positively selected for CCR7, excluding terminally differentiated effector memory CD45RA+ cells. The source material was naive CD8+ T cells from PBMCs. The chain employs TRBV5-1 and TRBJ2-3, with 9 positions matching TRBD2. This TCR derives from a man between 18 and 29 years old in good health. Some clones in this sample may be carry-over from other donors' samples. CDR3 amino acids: CASSFRLADRTDTQYF. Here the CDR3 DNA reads TGCGCCAGCAGCTTCAGACTAGCGGACCGGACAGATACGCAGTATTTT. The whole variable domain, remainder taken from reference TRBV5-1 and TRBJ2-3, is KAGVTQTPRYLIKTRGQQVTLSCSPISGHRSVSWYQQTPGQGLQFLFEYFSETQRNKGNFPGRFSGRQFSNSRSEMNVSTLELGDSALYLCASSFRLADRTDTQYFGPGTRLTVL.